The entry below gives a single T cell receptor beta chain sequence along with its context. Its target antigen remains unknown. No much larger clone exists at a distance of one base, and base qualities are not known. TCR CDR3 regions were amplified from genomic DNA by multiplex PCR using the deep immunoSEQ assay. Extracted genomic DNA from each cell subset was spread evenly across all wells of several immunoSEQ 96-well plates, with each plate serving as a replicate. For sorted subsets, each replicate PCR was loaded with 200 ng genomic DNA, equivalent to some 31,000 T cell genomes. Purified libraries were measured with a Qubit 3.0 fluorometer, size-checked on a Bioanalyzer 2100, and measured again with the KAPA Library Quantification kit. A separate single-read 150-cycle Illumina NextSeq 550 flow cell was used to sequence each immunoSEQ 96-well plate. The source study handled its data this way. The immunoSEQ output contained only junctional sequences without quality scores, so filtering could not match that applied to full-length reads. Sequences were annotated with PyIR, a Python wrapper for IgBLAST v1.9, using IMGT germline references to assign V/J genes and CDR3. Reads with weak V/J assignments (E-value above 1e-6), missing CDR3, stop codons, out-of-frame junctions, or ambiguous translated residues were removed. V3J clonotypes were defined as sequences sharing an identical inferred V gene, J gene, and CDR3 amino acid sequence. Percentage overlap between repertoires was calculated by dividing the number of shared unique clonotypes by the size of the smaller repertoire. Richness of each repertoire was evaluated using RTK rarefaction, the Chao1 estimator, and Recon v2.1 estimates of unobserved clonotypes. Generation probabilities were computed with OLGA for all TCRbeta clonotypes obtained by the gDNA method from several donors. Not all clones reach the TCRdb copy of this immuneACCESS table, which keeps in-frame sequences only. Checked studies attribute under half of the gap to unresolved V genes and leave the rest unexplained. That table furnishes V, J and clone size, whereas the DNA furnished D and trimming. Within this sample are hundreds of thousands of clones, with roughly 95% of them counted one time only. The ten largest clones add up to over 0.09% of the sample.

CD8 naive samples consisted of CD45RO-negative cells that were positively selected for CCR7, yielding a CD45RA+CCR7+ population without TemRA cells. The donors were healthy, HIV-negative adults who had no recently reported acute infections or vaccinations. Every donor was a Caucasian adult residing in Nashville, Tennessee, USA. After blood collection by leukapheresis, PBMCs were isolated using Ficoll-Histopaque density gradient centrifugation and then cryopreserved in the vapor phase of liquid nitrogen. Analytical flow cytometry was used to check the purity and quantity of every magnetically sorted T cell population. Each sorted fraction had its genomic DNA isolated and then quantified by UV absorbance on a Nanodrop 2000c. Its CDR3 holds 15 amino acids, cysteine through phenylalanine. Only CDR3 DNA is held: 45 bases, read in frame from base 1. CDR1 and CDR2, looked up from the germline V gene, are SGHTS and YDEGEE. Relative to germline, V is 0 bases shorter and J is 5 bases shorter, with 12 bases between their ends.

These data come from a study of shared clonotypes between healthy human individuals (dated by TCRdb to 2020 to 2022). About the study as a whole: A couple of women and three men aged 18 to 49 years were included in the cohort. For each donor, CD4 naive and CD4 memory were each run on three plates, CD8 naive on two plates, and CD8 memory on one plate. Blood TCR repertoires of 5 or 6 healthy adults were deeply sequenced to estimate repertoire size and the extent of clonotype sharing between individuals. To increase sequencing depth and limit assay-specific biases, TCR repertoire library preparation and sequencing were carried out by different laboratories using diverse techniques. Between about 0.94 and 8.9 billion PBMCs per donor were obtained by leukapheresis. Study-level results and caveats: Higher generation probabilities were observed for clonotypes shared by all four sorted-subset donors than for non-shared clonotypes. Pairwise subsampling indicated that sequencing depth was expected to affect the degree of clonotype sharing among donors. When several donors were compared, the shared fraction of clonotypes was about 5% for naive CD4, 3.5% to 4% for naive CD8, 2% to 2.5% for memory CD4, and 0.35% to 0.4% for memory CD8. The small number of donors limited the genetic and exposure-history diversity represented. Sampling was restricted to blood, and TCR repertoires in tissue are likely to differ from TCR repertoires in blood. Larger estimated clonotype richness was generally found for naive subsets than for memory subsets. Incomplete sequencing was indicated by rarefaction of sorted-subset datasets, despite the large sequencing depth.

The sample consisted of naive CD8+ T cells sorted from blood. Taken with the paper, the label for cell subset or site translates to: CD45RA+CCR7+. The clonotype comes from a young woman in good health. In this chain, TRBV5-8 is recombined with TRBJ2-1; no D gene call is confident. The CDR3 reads CASSLVGSIHNEQFF. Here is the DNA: TGTGCCAGCAGCTTGGTGGGCTCCATCCACAATGAGCAGTTCTTC.